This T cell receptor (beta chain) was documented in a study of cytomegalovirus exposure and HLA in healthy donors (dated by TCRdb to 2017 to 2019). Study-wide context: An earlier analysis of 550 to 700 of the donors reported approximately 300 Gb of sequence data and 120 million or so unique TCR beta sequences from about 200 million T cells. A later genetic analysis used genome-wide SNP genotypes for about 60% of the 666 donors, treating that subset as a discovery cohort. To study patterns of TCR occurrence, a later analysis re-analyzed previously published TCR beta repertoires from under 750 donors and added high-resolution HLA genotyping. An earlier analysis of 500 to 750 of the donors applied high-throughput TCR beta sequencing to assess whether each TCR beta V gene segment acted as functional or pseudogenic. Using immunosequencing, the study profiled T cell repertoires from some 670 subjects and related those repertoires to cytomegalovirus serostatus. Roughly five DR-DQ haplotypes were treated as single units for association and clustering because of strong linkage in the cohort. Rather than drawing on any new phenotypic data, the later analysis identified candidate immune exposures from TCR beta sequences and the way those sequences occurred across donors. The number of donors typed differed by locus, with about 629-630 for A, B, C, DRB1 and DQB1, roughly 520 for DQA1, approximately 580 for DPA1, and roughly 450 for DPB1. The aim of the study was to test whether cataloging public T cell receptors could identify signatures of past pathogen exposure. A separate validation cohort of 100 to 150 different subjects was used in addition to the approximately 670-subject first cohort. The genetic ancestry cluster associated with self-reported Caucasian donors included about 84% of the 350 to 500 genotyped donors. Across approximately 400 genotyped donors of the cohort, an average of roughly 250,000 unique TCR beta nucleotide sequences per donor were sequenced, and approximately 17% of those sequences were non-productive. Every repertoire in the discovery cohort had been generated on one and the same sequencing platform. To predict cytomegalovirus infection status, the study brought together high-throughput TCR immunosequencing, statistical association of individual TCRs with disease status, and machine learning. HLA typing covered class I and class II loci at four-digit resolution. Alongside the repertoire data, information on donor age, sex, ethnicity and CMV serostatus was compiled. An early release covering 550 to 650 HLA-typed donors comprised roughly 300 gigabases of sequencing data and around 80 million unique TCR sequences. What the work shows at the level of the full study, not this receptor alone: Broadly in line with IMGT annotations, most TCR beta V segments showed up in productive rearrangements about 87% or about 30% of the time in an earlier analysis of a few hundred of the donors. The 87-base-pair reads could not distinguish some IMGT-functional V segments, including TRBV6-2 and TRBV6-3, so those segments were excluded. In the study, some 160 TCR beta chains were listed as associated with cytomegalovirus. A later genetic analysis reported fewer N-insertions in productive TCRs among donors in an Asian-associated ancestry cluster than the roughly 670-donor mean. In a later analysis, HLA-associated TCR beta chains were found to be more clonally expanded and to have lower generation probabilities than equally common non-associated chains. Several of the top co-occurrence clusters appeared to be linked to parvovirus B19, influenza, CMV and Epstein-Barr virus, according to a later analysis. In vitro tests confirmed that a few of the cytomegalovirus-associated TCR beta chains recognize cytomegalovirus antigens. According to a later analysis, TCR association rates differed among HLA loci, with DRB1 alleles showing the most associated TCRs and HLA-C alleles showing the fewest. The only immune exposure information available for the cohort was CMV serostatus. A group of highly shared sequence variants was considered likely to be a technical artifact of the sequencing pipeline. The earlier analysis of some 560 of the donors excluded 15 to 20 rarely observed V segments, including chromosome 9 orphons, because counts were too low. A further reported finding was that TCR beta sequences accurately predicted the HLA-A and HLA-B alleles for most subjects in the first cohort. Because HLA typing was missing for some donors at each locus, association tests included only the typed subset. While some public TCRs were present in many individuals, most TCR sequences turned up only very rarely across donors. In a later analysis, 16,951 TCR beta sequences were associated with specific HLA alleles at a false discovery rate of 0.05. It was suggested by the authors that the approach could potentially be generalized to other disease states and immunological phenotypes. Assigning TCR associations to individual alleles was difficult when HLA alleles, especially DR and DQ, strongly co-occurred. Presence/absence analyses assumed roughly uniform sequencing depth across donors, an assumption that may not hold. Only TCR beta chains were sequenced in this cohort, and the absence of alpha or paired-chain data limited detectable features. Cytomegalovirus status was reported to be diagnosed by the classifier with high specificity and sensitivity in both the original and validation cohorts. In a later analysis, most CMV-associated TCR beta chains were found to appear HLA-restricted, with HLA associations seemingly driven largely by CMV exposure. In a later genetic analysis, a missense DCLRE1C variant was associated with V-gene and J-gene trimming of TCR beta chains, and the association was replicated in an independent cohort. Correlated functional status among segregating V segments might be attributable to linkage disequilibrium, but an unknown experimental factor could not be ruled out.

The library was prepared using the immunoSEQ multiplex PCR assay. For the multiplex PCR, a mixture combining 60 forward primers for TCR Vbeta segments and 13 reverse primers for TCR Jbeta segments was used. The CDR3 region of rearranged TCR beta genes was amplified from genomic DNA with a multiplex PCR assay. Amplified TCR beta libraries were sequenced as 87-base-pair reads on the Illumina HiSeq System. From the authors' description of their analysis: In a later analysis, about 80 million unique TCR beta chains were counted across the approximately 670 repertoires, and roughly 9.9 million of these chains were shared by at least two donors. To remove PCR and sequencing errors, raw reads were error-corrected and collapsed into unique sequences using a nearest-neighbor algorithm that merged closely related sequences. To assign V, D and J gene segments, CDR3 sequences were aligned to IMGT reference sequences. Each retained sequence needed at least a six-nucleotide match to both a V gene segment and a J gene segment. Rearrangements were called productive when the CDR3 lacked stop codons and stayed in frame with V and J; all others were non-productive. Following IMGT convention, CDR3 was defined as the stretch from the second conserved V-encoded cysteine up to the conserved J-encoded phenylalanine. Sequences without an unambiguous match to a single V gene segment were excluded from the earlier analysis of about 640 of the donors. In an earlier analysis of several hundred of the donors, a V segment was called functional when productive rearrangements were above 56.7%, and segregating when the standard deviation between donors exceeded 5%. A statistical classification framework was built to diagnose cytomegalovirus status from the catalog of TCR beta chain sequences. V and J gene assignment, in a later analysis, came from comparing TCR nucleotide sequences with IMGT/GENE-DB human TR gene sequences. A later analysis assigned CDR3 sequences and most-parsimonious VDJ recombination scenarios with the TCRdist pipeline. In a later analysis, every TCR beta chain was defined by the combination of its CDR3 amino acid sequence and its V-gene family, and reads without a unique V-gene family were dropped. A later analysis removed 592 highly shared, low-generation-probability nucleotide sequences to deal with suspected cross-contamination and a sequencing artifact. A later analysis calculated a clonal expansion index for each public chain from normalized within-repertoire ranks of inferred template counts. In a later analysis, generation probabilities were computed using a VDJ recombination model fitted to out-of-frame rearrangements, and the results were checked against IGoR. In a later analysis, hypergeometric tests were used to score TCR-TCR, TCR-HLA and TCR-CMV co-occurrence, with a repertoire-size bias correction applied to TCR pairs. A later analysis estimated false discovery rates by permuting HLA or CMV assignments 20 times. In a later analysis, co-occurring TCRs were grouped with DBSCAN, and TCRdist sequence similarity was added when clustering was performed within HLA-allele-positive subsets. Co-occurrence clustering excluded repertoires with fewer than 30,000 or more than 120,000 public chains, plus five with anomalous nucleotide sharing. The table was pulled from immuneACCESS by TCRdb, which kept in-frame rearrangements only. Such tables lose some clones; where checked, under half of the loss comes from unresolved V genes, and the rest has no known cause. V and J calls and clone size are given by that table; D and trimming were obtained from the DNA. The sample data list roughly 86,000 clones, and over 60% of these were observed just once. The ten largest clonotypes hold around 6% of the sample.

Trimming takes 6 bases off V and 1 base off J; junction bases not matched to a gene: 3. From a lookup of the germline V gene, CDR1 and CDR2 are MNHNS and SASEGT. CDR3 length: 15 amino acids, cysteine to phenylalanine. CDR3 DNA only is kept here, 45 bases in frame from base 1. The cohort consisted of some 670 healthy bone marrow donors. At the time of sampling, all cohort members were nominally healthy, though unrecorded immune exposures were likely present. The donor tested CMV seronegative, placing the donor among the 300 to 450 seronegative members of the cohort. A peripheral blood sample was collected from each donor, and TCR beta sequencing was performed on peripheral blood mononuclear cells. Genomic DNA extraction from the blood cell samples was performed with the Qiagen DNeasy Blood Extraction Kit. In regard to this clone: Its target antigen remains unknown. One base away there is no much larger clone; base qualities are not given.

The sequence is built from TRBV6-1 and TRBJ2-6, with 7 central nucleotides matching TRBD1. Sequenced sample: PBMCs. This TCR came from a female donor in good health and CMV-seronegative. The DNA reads TGTGCCAGCAGGAGACAGGGTTCTGGGGCCAACGTCCTGACTTTC. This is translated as CASRRQGSGANVLTF.